The 3 T cell receptor beta chains reported below all come from one sample, sequenced in a study of T-cell reconstitution after alpha-beta-depleted transplantation in children. Unique molecular identifiers were incorporated when the TCRbeta library was constructed. TCRdb re-derived calls from the PCR reads in MiXCR, one entry per CDR3 protein. Of 550,000 to 600,000 distinct CDR3 sequences in the sample, under 25% were seen once. This material consisted of PBMCs, mostly from graft donor cells, taken 360 days after TCRalphabeta/CD19-depleted stem cell transplant. These receptors originate from a boy less than two years old who had a stem cell transplant for acute myeloid leukemia, so the T cells may come from the graft donor.

This clonotype was detected a few times. The J gene is TRBJ2-3, the V gene TRBV6-1, with 8 bases that match TRBD2. The trim removed 6 bases at V and 2 bases at J, leaving 7 bases unmatched. CDR1 is MNHNS, CDR2 SASEGT, per germline. The CDR3 totals 15 residues. Here the CDR3 reads CASSPIAGFTDTQYF. The CDR3 region has the DNA TGTGCCAGCAGCCCGATAGCGGGGTTCACAGATACGCAGTATTTT.

This clonotype has ten or more counts. The chain joins TRBV20-1 to TRBJ1-1; D perhaps matches TRBD1 (6 bases). V lost 7 bases to trimming and J lost 3 bases, with 12 bases between them. The CDR3 is 12 residues long. The V gene's germline CDR1 is DFQATT and CDR2 SNEGSKA (reference sequence). The DNA of the CDR3 is TGCAGTGGTCGGGGGGGGCACACTGAAGCTTTCTTT. The encoded protein is CSGRGGHTEAFF.

The rearrangement uses TRBV6-2 or TRBV6-3 and TRBJ2-1; D gene unclear. With 6 bases removed from V and 4 bases from J, the gap between germline ends came to 10 bases. CDR1 is MNHEY and CDR2 is SVGEGT in the germline V gene. CDR3 length: 13 residues. CDR3 region: CASSPSRYNEQFF. The CDR3, as DNA: TGTGCCAGCAGCCCATCCAGGTACAATGAGCAGTTCTTC.